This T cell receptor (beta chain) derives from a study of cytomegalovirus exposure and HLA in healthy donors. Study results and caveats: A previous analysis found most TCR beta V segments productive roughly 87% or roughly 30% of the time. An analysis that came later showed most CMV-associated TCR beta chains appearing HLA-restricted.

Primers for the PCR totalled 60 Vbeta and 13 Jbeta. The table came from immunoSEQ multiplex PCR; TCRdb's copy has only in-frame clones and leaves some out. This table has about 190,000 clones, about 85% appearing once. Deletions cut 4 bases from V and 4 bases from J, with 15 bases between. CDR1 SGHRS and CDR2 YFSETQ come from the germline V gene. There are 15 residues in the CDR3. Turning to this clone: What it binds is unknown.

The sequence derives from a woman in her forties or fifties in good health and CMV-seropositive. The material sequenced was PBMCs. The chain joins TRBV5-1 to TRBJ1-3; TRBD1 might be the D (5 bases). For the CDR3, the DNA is TGCGCCAGCAGCCCCGGAGGGCAGGGAGGAAACACCATATATTTT. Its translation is CASSPGGQGGNTIYF.